Listed here are 24 T cell receptor beta chains from one sample, sequenced in a study of T cell clusters in autoimmune cytopenias. TRB was amplified from roughly 270 ng of peripheral blood genomic DNA per sample. One tube held mixed TRB-A and TRB-B primer pools for touch-down PCR. TCRdb re-called the multiplex PCR reads; one entry per CDR3 protein, DNA not given. The table gives 9,500 to 12,000 distinct CDR3 sequences; the top ten clones make up around 31% of it. These data were likewise used in another study, on T cell repertoires in aging, cancer and after chemotherapy.

The specimen sequenced was peripheral blood. The receptors come from a human donor in good health.

V is TRBV6-5 and J is TRBJ1-1. Germline CDR1 is MNHEY and CDR2 is SVGAGI. This CDR3 has 13 residues. The CDR3 sequence is CASSERPAVEAFF.

The chain links TRBV29-1 to TRBJ1-5; TCRdb returns TRBD1, unconfirmable since there is no DNA. This CDR3 is 13 amino acids long. CDR1 is SQVTM and CDR2 is ANQGSEA in the germline V gene. CDR3: CSGSRGSNQPQHF. The whole variable domain, filled in from reference TRBV29-1 and TRBJ1-5, reads SAVISQKPSRDICQRGTSLTIQCQVDSQVTMMFWYRQQPGQSLTLIATANQGSEATYESGFVIDKFPISRPNLTFSTLTVSNMSPEDSSIYLCSGSRGSNQPQHFGDGTRLSIL.

This sequence joins TRBV29-1 and TRBJ2-5; TCRdb's D gene call, TRBD2, goes unchecked for lack of DNA. Per germline, CDR1 SQVTM and CDR2 ANQGSEA. The CDR3 is made up of 18 amino acids. The CDR3 spells CSVGGVTSGRAGRETQYF.

J is TRBJ2-7 and V is TRBV6-5; TCRdb reports TRBD1, a call that lacks DNA to check it against. The CDR3 totals 15 residues. Germline assignment: CDR1 MNHEY and CDR2 SVGAGI. This chain's CDR3 is CASSYKGTGTYEQYF.

V usage is TRBV6-4 and J usage is TRBJ2-1. CDR1 is MRHNA, CDR2 SNTAGT, per germline. This CDR3 region has 13 residues. The CDR3 here is CASSDSKLGEQFF.

In terms of frequency, this clonotype is medium-sized (0.01 to 0.1%). The chain is built from TRBV19 and TRBJ2-3; TCRdb lists TRBD2, though no DNA is available to test this call. This CDR3 has 15 residues. The germline V gene encodes CDR1 LNHDA and CDR2 SQIVND (reference sequence). The CDR3: CASSKRGPRTDTQYF.

The V gene is TRBV7-6, the J gene TRBJ1-2. From germline, CDR1 is SGHVS and CDR2 FNYEAQ. The CDR3 is 15 residues long. The CDR3 region is CASSSGGRTAYGYTF.

V gene TRBV13 combines with J gene TRBJ2-5; the D call of TRBD1 rests on TCRdb alone, since no DNA is present to check it. The CDR3 has 14 residues. Germline loops: CDR1 PRHDT, CDR2 FYEKMQ (reference sequence). The chain's CDR3 is CASSISQGLETQYF. The whole variable domain, remainder taken from reference TRBV13 and TRBJ2-5, is AAGVIQSPRHLIKEKRETATLKCYPIPRHDTVYWYQQGPGQDPQFLISFYEKMQSDKGSIPDRFSAQQFSDYHSELNMSSLELGDSALYFCASSISQGLETQYFGPGTRLLVL.

The CDR3 reads CASSSYPGTDPASLSYEQYF. The rearrangement joins TRBV27 to TRBJ2-7; the TCRdb D gene call, TRBD1, has no DNA to confirm it. The CDR3 length is 20 residues. From germline, CDR1 is MNHEY and CDR2 SMNVEV (reference sequence).

The chain carries TRBV27 and TRBJ2-7; TCRdb's D gene call, TRBD1, goes unchecked for lack of DNA. The CDR3 is 14 amino acids. Germline CDR1 MNHEY, CDR2 SMNVEV (reference sequence). The CDR3 region is CASSPSRGPYEQYF.

This chain joins TRBV27 and TRBJ2-3; TCRdb outputs TRBD2, but without DNA this stays unchecked. Germline V gene lookup returns CDR1 MNHEY and CDR2 SMNVEV (reference sequence). CDR3 length: 15 amino acids. CDR3 residues: CASTLLAGYTDTQYF.

According to its frequency, this clonotype is medium-sized. J is TRBJ1-1 and V is TRBV29-1. Germline CDR1 is SQVTM and CDR2 is ANQGSEA. The CDR3 sequence is 11 residues long. The CDR3 protein is CSVEGADKAFF.

This chain joins TRBV19 and TRBJ1-5; TCRdb proposes TRBD1, but this gene call is untestable without DNA. CDR1 is LNHDA, CDR2 SQIVND, per germline (reference sequence). The CDR3 totals 15 residues. CDR3 amino acids: CASSIPQSGTQPQHF.

This rearrangement joins TRBV19 to TRBJ1-6. CDR1 LNHDA and CDR2 SQIVND come from the germline V gene (reference sequence). CDR3 size: 14 residues. The CDR3 spells CASRSDSYNSPLHF.

This sequence joins TRBV5-4 and TRBJ2-7. This CDR3 region has 15 residues. Germline-derived CDR1 and CDR2 are SGHNT and YYREEE (reference sequence). The CDR3 loop reads CASSGLGRATSEQYF.

The chain combines TRBV10-3 with TRBJ1-6; the TCRdb D gene call, TRBD1, has no DNA to confirm it. The germline CDR1 and CDR2 sequences are ENHRY and SYGVKD. CDR3 size: 12 residues. CDR3 residues: CAIRWQGTPLHF.

The V gene is TRBV6-2 or TRBV6-3, the J gene TRBJ2-1; TCRdb reports TRBD2, a call that lacks DNA to check it against. The germline CDR1 and CDR2 sequences are MNHEY and SVGEGT. CDR3 length equals 17 residues. CDR3 region: CASSFPGLAGGLEKQFF.

The chain employs TRBV6-5 and TRBJ2-4; the D call of TRBD1 rests on TCRdb alone, since no DNA is present to check it. Germline loops: CDR1 MNHEY, CDR2 SVGAGI. The CDR3 has 15 residues. CDR3 sequence reads: CASSYKRQVKNIQYF.

The chain uses TRBV19 and TRBJ1-2. This CDR3 contains 15 residues. Germline V gives CDR1 LNHDA, CDR2 SQIVND (reference sequence). The CDR3 protein is CASSMWELANYGYTF.

The chain joins TRBV13 to TRBJ2-5. Per germline, CDR1 PRHDT and CDR2 FYEKMQ (reference sequence). This CDR3 has 13 amino acids. The CDR3 loop reads CASSLEAQETQYF.

V and J are TRBV6-5 and TRBJ1-5; the TCRdb call, TRBD1, lacks DNA for checking. The CDR3 spans 17 residues. Germline CDR1 is MNHEY and CDR2 is SVGAGI. CDR3 protein: CASSPTLGGLGNQPQHF.

V usage is TRBV7-2 and J usage is TRBJ2-5. Germline CDR1 is SGHTA and CDR2 is FQGNSA. The CDR3 runs to 15 residues. CDR3 protein: CASSLALTQWETQYF.

Considering frequency, this clonotype is medium-sized. The chain uses TRBV6-1 and TRBJ2-7; TCRdb proposes TRBD1, but this gene call is untestable without DNA. CDR1 and CDR2 (germline): MNHNS, SASEGT. The CDR3 is 15 residues long. This CDR3 reads CASSESQGGGDEQYF.

The chain combines TRBV7-9 with TRBJ1-4; without DNA, the TCRdb call of TRBD1 cannot be checked. This CDR3 is 15 amino acids long. The germline CDR1 and CDR2 sequences are SEHNR and FQNEAQ (reference sequence). CDR3 loop: CASTLAGGANEKLFF.